These 22 T cell receptor beta chains were all obtained from the same sample, sequenced in a study of CD8+CD57+ T cells in acquired aplastic anemia. Only patients with CD8+CD57+ cell expansion on flow cytometry were chosen for sequencing. Template material for TCR beta VDJ and CDR3 profiling consisted of genomic DNA. TCRdb recomputed calls from the reads with MiXCR, one row per CDR3 protein. In the table there are about 200,000 distinct CDR3 sequences, roughly 53% of which are singletons. Sample: sorted CD4+, CD8+, or CD8+CD57+ T cells (not recorded which) from PBMCs. All receptors derive from a human donor with aplastic anemia.

Details on this clonotype: It may be a read error: a sequence one base away is much more abundant. The CDR3 loop reads CASSMRQGSYGYTF. The CDR3 nucleotides are TGTGCCAGCAGTATGCGACAGGGAAGCTATGGCTACACCTTC. The chain has TRBV6-5 and TRBJ1-2, with TRBD1 identical over 7 bases. In germline, CDR1 is MNHEY, CDR2 SVGAGI. V was pared by 5 bases and J by 4 bases, with 7 bases of the junction left unmatched. The CDR3 has 14 residues.

The chain has TRBV29-1 and TRBJ2-5, with 10 bases identical to TRBD1. V lost 3 bases, J lost 1 base, and 8 bases stayed unmatched. CDR1 and CDR2 from the germline V gene are SQVTM and ANQGSEA. This CDR3 region has 16 residues. This CDR3 reads CSVDRTGGLFQETQYF. Here the CDR3 DNA reads TGCAGCGTTGACCGGACAGGGGGATTATTCCAAGAGACCCAGTACTTC.

This rearrangement joins TRBV6-5 to TRBJ2-6, with 11 positions matching TRBD1. CDR3 length: 17 residues. The germline V gene encodes CDR1 MNHEY and CDR2 SVGAGI. V dropped 8 bases and J dropped 3; count of bases not matched to a gene: 9. This chain's CDR3 is CASHYGTGGGGANVLTF. As DNA, the CDR3 is TGTGCCAGCCACTACGGGACAGGGGGAGGTGGGGCCAACGTCCTGACTTTC.

This clonotype was seen repeatedly, ten times or more. This chain connects TRBV6-5 to TRBJ2-7; D remains ambiguous. The CDR3 runs 14 residues. Germline CDR1 reads MNHEY; CDR2 reads SVGAGI. Trimming shortened V by 7 bases and J by 4 bases, and 17 bases separated the two germline ends. The CDR3 spells CASNPGRLEYEQYF. CDR3 nucleotide sequence: TGTGCCAGCAATCCAGGACGGCTGGAGTACGAGCAGTACTTC.

The V gene is TRBV28, the J gene TRBJ2-1, with 8 nucleotides matching TRBD2. This CDR3 is 16 amino acids long. The V gene's germline CDR1 is MDHEN and CDR2 SYDVKM. V gave up 6 bases and J gave up 1 base; unmatched junction bases: 8. CDR3 nucleotide sequence: TGTGCCAGCAGCCTTCTGGCGGGGGGTTCCTACAATGAGCAGTTCTTC. It specifies CASSLLAGGSYNEQFF.

On this clonotype itself: A much larger clone differs by one base, so this may be a read error. V is TRBV11-2 and J is TRBJ2-5; maybe TRBD2 (6 bases). V was trimmed by 1 base and J by 9 bases, leaving 12 bases between them. Looked up from germline, CDR1 is SGHAT and CDR2 is FQNNGV. The CDR3 is 13 amino acids. CDR3 sequence: CASSLGLDQAQYF. The DNA of the CDR3 is TGTGCCAGCAGCTTAGGACTAGACCAGGCCCAGTACTTC.

This clonotype has just one count. The chain carries TRBV15 and TRBJ2-7; 10 nucleotides agree with TRBD1. The CDR3 is made up of 15 amino acids. Germline assignment: CDR1 LNHNV and CDR2 YYDKDF (reference sequence). V trimming: 0 bases; J trimming: 6 bases; junction bases outside the gene matches: 5. CDR3 bases: TGTGCCACCAGCAGAGACAGGGACAGGGGTCTCGAGCAGTACTTC. It encodes CATSRDRDRGLEQYF.

This clonotype has a single count. This chain links TRBV24-1 with TRBJ1-2; a possible D gene is TRBD1 (5 bases). Germline CDR1 KGHDR, CDR2 SFDVKD. Trimming took off 3 bases at V and 4 bases at J, with 11 bases between the two ends. This CDR3 is built from 14 residues. The CDR3, as DNA: TGTGCCACCAGTGATCGCGGGGGACCCTATGGCTACACCTTC. Translation: CATSDRGGPYGYTF.

The chain links TRBV20-1 to TRBJ1-2; D uncertain. CDR1 and CDR2 from the germline V gene are DFQATT and SNEGSKA (reference sequence). Trimming stripped 1 base from V and 3 bases from J, with 9 bases between. CDR3 length: 13 amino acids. The CDR3 reads CSARAHGYYGYTF. The CDR3 DNA reads TGCAGTGCTAGAGCTCACGGATACTATGGCTACACCTTC.

This clonotype showed up many times. The chain joins TRBV12-3 or TRBV12-4 to TRBJ2-3, with 9 bases matching TRBD2. The J segment lost 3 bases and the V segment lost 7 bases, leaving 11 bases of the junction unmatched. CDR3 length: 16 amino acids. The CDR3 sequence: CASTPGGTSQTDTQYF. The CDR3 coding sequence is TGTGCCAGCACTCCTGGGGGGACTAGCCAGACAGATACGCAGTATTTT.

There are many counts of this clonotype. The genes are TRBV5-1 and TRBJ2-2; weak D call: TRBD2 (5 bases). This CDR3 is 15 amino acids long. Germline V lookup: CDR1 SGHRS, CDR2 YFSETQ. V was shortened by 0 bases and J by 1 base, with 7 bases between the two germline ends. Here the CDR3 reads CASSLVARNTGELFF. The CDR3 region has the DNA TGCGCCAGCAGCTTGGTAGCGAGGAACACCGGGGAGCTGTTTTTT.

This clonotype has a handful of counts. The chain joins TRBV7-9 to TRBJ2-7; TRBD2 agrees at 10 bases. J lost 5 bases, V lost 0 bases, and 4 bases had no gene match. Germline-derived CDR1 and CDR2 are SEHNR and FQNEAQ (reference sequence). The length of the CDR3 is 15 residues. CDR3 nucleotide sequence: TGTGCCAGCAGCTTAGCTAGCGGGAGGCACCACGAGCAGTACTTC. Amino acids: CASSLASGRHHEQYF.

In DNA form, the CDR3 reads TGTGCCAGCAGCTTAGGGGACAAGGGATACGAGCAGTACTTC. Translation: CASSLGDKGYEQYF. The J gene is TRBJ2-7, the V gene TRBV7-6, with D tentatively TRBD1 (6 bases). V was cut by 1 base and J by 4 bases, with 11 bases left in between. Germline CDR1 SGHVS, CDR2 FNYEAQ. The CDR3 spans 14 residues.

This clonotype was seen more than once but under ten times. The V call is TRBV10-3, the J call TRBJ2-3, with no clear D. V lost 7 bases and J 0 bases, leaving 14 bases between the germline ends. The length of the CDR3 is 15 residues. Germline V gives CDR1 ENHRY, CDR2 SYGVKD. CDR3 nucleotide sequence: TGTGCCATCAATACGGGTCTCCATAGCACAGATACGCAGTATTTT. Translation: CAINTGLHSTDTQYF.

This clonotype is judged medium-sized (0.01 to 0.1%). The rearrangement uses TRBV20-1 and TRBJ1-6, with 8 nucleotides matching TRBD1. V lost 3 bases to trimming and J lost 9 bases; unmatched junction nucleotides: 10. This CDR3 has 15 residues. Germline lookup yields CDR1 DFQATT and CDR2 SNEGSKA (reference sequence). The CDR3 loop is CSARPDRGEGSPLHF. For the CDR3, the DNA is TGCAGTGCTAGGCCCGACAGGGGAGAAGGTTCACCCCTCCACTTT.

This clonotype has at least ten counts. The CDR3 here is CSSRTVETQYF. CDR3 nucleotide sequence: TGCAGCTCCCGGACAGTGGAGACCCAGTACTTC. This chain links TRBV20-1 with TRBJ2-5; possible D gene TRBD1, 6 bases. Germline CDR1 and CDR2: DFQATT and SNEGSKA (reference sequence). This CDR3 spans 11 amino acids.

The V and J genes are TRBV6-5 and TRBJ1-2; TRBD1 might be the D (6 bases). The CDR3 covers 14 residues. The germline V gene has CDR1 MNHEY and CDR2 SVGAGI. V was cut by 2 bases and J by 4 bases, with 11 bases left in between. CDR3 in DNA: TGTGCCAGCAGTTACCGCAGGGGTGGCTATGGCTACACCTTC. Translation: CASSYRRGGYGYTF.

V usage is TRBV20-1 and J usage is TRBJ1-4; D uncertain. Germline assignment: CDR1 DFQATT and CDR2 SNEGSKA (reference sequence). Trimming shortened V by 6 bases and J by 6 bases, and 29 bases separated the two germline ends. The CDR3 sequence is 18 residues long. The CDR3: CSAPPGPRLSAGHEKLFF. In nucleotides, the CDR3 is TGCAGTGCCCCTCCGGGCCCTCGGCTGTCGGCAGGACATGAAAAACTGTTTTTT.

The chain uses TRBV15 and TRBJ2-3, with D perhaps matching TRBD2 (5 bases). Germline CDR1 is LNHNV and CDR2 is YYDKDF (reference sequence). The CDR3 has 17 residues. The germline V and J ends were trimmed by 2 bases and 2 bases, with 17 bases remaining between them. CDR3 nucleotide sequence: TGTGCCACCAGCAGAAGCGGTTCGGGCGCTATCACAGATACGCAGTATTTT. As protein: CATSRSGSGAITDTQYF.

The V and J genes are TRBV3-1 and TRBJ1-6; TRBD1 is a possible D gene (6 bases). V was clipped by 6 bases and J by 1 base, with 19 bases between them. Germline loops: CDR1 LGHDT, CDR2 YNNKEL (reference sequence). This CDR3 comprises 18 residues. CDR3 loop: CASSRTGGASSYNSPLHF. CDR3 DNA sequence: TGTGCCAGCAGTCGGACTGGGGGGGCTAGTTCCTATAATTCACCCCTCCACTTT.

The chain is built from TRBV20-1 and TRBJ1-6, with TRBD1 as a possible D gene (5 bases). This CDR3 spans 16 amino acids. V lost 2 bases and J 6 bases, leaving 17 bases between the germline ends. The germline CDR1 and CDR2 sequences are DFQATT and SNEGSKA (reference sequence). CDR3 coding DNA: TGCAGTGCTAGACCTCAGGGCCCCGTATCTAATTCACCCCTCCACTTT. It specifies CSARPQGPVSNSPLHF.

The sample holds many counts of this clonotype. This chain links TRBV14 with TRBJ1-1; the D gene is possibly TRBD1 (6 bases). Germline V gene lookup returns CDR1 SGHDN and CDR2 FVKESK. The CDR3 sequence is 13 residues long. The V gene lost 2 bases and the J gene lost 7 bases, with 11 bases spanning the gap. The CDR3 protein is CASSQQTGIEAFF. The CDR3 DNA sequence: TGTGCCAGCAGCCAACAAACAGGGATTGAAGCTTTCTTT.